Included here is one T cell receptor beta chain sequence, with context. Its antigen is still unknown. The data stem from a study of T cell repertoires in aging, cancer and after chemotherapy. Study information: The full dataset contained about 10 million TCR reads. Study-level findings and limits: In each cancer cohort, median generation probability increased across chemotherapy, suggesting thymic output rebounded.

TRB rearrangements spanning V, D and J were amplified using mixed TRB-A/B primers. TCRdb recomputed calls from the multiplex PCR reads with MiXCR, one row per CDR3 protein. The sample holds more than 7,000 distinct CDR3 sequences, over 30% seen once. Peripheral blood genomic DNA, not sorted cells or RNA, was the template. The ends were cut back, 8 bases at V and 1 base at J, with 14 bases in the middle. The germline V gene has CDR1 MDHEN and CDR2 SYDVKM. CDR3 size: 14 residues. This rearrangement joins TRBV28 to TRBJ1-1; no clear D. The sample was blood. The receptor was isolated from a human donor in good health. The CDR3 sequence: CASSYAKRNTEAFF. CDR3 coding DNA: TGTGCCAGCTCCTACGCAAAGCGGAACACTGAAGCTTTCTTT.